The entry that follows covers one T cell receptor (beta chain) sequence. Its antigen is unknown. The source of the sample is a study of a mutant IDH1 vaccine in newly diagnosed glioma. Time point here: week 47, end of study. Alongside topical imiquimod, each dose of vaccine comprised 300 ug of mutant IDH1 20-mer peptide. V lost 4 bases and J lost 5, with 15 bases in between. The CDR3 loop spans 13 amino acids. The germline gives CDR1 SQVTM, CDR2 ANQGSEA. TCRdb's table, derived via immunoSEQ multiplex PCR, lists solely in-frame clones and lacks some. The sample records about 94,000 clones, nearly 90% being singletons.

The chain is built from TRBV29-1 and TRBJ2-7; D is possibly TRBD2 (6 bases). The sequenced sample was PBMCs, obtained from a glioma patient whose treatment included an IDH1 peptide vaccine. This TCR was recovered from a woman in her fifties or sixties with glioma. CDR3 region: CSVAPGLGNEQYF. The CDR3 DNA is TGCAGCGTTGCCCCGGGACTGGGCAACGAGCAGTACTTC.